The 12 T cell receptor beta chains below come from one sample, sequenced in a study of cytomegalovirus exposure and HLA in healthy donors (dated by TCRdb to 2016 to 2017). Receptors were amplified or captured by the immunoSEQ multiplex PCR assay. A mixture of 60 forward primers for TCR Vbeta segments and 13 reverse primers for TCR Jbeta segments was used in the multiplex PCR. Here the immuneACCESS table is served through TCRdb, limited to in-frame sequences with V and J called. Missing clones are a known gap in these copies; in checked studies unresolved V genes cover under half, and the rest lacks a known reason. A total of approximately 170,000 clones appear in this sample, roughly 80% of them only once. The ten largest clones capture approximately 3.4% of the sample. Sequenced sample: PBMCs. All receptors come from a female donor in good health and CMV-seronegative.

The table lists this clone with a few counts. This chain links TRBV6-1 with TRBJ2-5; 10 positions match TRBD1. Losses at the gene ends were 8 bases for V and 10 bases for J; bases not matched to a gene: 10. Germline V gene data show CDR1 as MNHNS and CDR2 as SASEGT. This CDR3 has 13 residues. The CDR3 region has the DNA TGTGCCAGCGGGGACAGGGGCCCTGAGGGCCAGTACTTC. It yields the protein CASGDRGPEGQYF.

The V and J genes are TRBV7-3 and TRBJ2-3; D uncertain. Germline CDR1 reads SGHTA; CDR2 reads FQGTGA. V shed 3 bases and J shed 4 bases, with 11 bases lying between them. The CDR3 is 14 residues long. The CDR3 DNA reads TGTGCCAGCAGCTTCATCCCGTCAGCAGATACGCAGTATTTT. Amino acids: CASSFIPSADTQYF.

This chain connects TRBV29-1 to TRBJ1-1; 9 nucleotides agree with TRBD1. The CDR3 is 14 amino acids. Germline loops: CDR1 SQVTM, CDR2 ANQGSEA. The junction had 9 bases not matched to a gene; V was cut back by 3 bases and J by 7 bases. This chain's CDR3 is CSVETPQGADEAFF. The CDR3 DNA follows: TGCAGCGTTGAGACCCCACAGGGGGCGGATGAAGCTTTCTTT.

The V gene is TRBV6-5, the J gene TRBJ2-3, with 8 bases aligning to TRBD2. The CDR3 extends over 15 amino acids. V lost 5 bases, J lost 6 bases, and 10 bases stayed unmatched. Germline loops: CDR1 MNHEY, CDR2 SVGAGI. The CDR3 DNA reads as TGTGCCAGCAGTCGCTTAGCGGGATTATCGGATACGCAGTATTTT. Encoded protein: CASSRLAGLSDTQYF.

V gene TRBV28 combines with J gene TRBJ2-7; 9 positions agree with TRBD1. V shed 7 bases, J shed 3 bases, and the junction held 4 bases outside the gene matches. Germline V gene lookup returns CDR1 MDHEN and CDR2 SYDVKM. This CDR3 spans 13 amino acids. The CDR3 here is CASMGTGNYEQYF. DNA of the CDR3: TGTGCCAGCATGGGGACAGGGAACTACGAGCAGTACTTC.

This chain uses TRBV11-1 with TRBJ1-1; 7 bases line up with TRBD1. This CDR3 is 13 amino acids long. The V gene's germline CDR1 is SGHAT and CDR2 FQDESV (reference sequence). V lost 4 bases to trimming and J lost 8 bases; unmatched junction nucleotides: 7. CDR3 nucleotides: TGTGCCAGCAGCTCGAACAGGGGCAGAGAAGCTTTCTTT. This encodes CASSSNRGREAFF.

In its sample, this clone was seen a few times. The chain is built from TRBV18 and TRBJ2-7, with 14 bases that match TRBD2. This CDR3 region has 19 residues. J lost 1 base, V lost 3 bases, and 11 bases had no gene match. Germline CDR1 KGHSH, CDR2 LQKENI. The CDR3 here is CASSPLAGTSGSASYEQYF. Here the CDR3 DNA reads TGTGCCAGCTCACCCCTTGCCGGGACTAGCGGGAGTGCGTCCTACGAGCAGTACTTC.

CDR3 DNA sequence: TGTGCCAGCAGTTTAGCACAGAGCATCTATGGCTACACCTTC. Its translation is CASSLAQSIYGYTF. The chain joins TRBV27 to TRBJ1-2; D remains ambiguous. Germline V gives CDR1 MNHEY, CDR2 SMNVEV (reference sequence). The V end was cut by 2 bases, the J end by 4 bases, with 11 bases between. The CDR3 has 14 amino acids.

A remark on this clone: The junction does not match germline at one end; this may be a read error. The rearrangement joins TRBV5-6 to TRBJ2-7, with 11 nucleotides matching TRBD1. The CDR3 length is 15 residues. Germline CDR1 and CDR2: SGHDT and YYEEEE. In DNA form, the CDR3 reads TGTGCCAGCAGCACCGGGACAGGGGGGGTCTACGAGCGGTACTTC. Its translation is CASSTGTGGVYERYF.

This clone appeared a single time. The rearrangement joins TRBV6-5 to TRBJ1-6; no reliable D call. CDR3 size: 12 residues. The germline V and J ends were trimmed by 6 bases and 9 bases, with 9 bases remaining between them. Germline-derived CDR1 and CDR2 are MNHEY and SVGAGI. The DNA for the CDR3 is TGTGCCAGCAGCTCATGGAGTTCACCCCTCCACTTT. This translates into CASSSWSSPLHF.

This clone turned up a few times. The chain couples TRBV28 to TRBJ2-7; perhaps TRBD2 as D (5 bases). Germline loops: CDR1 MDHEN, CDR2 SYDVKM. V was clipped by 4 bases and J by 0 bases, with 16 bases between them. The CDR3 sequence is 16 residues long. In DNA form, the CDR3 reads TGTGCCAGCAGTTCCCGGAGGTTTGGAGGCTCCTACGAGCAGTACTTC. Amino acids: CASSSRRFGGSYEQYF.

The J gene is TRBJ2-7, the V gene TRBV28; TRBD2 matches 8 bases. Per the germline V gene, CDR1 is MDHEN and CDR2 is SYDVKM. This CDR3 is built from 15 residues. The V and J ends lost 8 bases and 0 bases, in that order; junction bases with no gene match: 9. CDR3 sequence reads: CASLGSGSPSYEQYF. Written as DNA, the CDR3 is TGTGCCAGCCTAGGGAGCGGGAGCCCCTCCTACGAGCAGTACTTC.